A selection of T cell receptor beta chains follows, all from one sample in a study of OX40 agonist ivuxolimab in advanced cancers. Profiling relied on immunoSEQ multiplex PCR, and the TCRdb table lists in-frame clones only, not all of them. The data contain tens of thousands of clones, around 89% of them seen just once; the ten biggest clones take up less than 1%. Source: CD4+ or CD8+ T cells sorted from blood, taken in a trial of the OX40 agonist ivuxolimab. All receptors derive from an adult with an advanced solid tumor such as melanoma, head and neck, liver or kidney cancer. Each CDR3 is given with its conserved first and last residue. The D gene is left open where the match is weak. Clone size is given for some rows only: seen once, a few or many times, or a class if the clone is expanded.

>NA|TRBV7-2|TRBD2|TRBJ2-1
TGTGCCAGCAGCTTAGCGACTAGCGGGAGAGATGAGCAGTTCTTC
CASSLATSGRDEQFF
>NA|TRBV28|TRBD2|TRBJ2-3
TGTGCCAGCAGTTTAGGTACTAGCGGGAGGGCCTCCGATACGCAGTATTTT
CASSLGTSGRASDTQYF
>NA|TRBV6-5|TRBD1|TRBJ1-5
TGTGCCAGCAGTAGACAGGGCGGAGGTCAGCCCCAGCATTTT
CASSRQGGGQPQHF
>NA|TRBV6-1|NA|TRBJ1-2
TGTGCCAGCAGTGATAACCGAGGGGGAGGGAGCTATGGCTACACCTTC
CASSDNRGGGSYGYTF
>NA|TRBV7-2|TRBD1|TRBJ2-7
TGTGCCAGCAGCAAAACGACAGGGCAGGGCTACGAGCAGTACTTC
CASSKTTGQGYEQYF
>NA|TRBV5-6|NA|TRBJ1-4
TGTGCCAGCAGCCTGGGACTCCCGAGTGAAAAACTGTTTTTT
CASSLGLPSEKLFF
>NA|TRBV11-2|NA|TRBJ1-2
TGTGCCAGCACCCTTCTTGGGGTGGGTCGTAGCTATGGCTACACCTTC
CASTLLGVGRSYGYTF
>NA|TRBV7-3|NA|TRBJ2-1
TGTGCCAGCAGCTTAGGACTGTCGTACAATGAGCAGTTCTTC
CASSLGLSYNEQFF
>NA|TRBV28|TRBD2|TRBJ2-3
TGTGCCAGCAGCAAGACGCCGGGACTAGCTGTTGCAGATACGCAGTATTTT
CASSKTPGLAVADTQYF
>NA|TRBV4-3|TRBD1|TRBJ2-2
TGCGCCAGCAGCCGAGACAGGGTTGGTGGCGGGGAGCTGTTTTTT
CASSRDRVGGGELFF
>NA|TRBV28|NA|TRBJ1-5
TGTGCCAGCAGTAACTCATGGCGGGAGCCCCAGCATTTT
CASSNSWREPQHF
>NA|TRBV5-1|TRBD2|TRBJ2-1
TGCGCCAGCAGCTTGGTTGCGGGAGGGGGCTACAATGAGCAGTTCTTC
CASSLVAGGGYNEQFF
>NA|TRBV19|TRBD1|TRBJ1-1
TGTGCCAGTGAAAGGACAGGGGTTCGATACACTGAAGCTTTCTTT
CASERTGVRYTEAFF
>NA|TRBV6-5|NA|TRBJ1-5
TGTGCCAGCAGCTCCCGGGAAGATCAGCCCCAGCATTTT
CASSSREDQPQHF
>NA|TRBV6-5|NA|TRBJ2-3
TGTGCCAGCCTACGAGGGGATACGCAGTATTTT
CASLRGDTQYF
>once|TRBV5-4|NA|TRBJ2-1
TGTGCCAGCAGCTTGCCCTCCCTGGCGGGTGGAAATGTCAATGAGCAGTTCTTC
CASSLPSLAGGNVNEQFF
>NA|TRBV28|TRBD2|TRBJ2-7
TGTGCCAGCATTTTATCGACTAGCGGGCTCTTTTCCTACGAGCAGTACTTC
CASILSTSGLFSYEQYF
>NA|TRBV7-2|NA|TRBJ2-2
TGTGCCAGCAGCTTACGAACTTTAGCCCCCGGGGAGCTGTTTTTT
CASSLRTLAPGELFF
>NA|TRBV19|TRBD2|TRBJ2-7
TGTGCCAGTAGTATGAAGGGCGGGAGGACTTACGAGCAGTACTTC
CASSMKGGRTYEQYF
>NA|TRBV6-5|NA|TRBJ2-2
TGTGCCAGCAGTTACTCGACGCTAGCCCGAGCCGGGGAGCTGTTTTTT
CASSYSTLARAGELFF
>NA|TRBV29-1|TRBD2|TRBJ2-3
TGCAGCGTGCTGACTAGCGGGAGGGCCGATACGCAGTATTTT
CSVLTSGRADTQYF
>NA|TRBV2|NA|TRBJ2-3
TGTGCCAGCAGGGCCGGGGAGACGGGTACGCAGTATTTT
CASRAGETGTQYF
>NA|TRBV7-7|NA|TRBJ2-5
TGTGCCAGCAGCTTTGGACAGAGCCAAGAGACCCAGTACTTC
CASSFGQSQETQYF
>NA|TRBV7-6|TRBD2|TRBJ2-1
TGTGCCAGCAGCCGTCGGACTAGCCAAATCGGTGAGCAGTTCTTC
CASSRRTSQIGEQFF
>NA|TRBV28|TRBD1|TRBJ2-7
TGTGCCAGCAGCCAAATGACAGGGGGCGCAGGCTACGAGCAGTACTTC
CASSQMTGGAGYEQYF
>NA|TRBV7-3|TRBD2|TRBJ2-7
TGTGCCAGCAGCTTAACCGGGAGGGCATGGAACGAGCAGTACTTC
CASSLTGRAWNEQYF
>NA|TRBV6-5|TRBD1|TRBJ2-1
TGTGCCAGCAGATTACTTGGGACAGGGGACAATGAGCAGTTCTTC
CASRLLGTGDNEQFF
>once|TRBV18|NA|TRBJ1-1
TGTGCCAGCTCACCATCAGGAAACACTGAAGCTTTCTTT
CASSPSGNTEAFF
>NA|TRBV4-3|NA|TRBJ1-1
TGCGCCAGCAGCCAGATGAGTAAGGGCAACACTGAAGCTTTCTTT
CASSQMSKGNTEAFF
>NA|TRBV9|NA|TRBJ2-1
TGTGCCAGCAGCCCCCCCGCTACGGGAGTAGGAAATGAGCAGTTCTTC
CASSPPATGVGNEQFF
>NA|TRBV4-3|NA|TRBJ2-1
TGCGCCAGCAGCCAAGTTTGGAGTTCGCGGAATGAGCAGTTCTTC
CASSQVWSSRNEQFF
>NA|TRBV11-2|NA|TRBJ2-5
TGTGCCAGCAGCCCCCGGACCCTGGGGGAGACCCAGTACTTC
CASSPRTLGETQYF
>NA|TRBV6-4|TRBD1|TRBJ1-2
TGTGCCAGCAGTGACTCGGGGACAGGGGTAGGAGGCTACACCTTC
CASSDSGTGVGGYTF
>NA|TRBV7-2|NA|TRBJ2-7
TGTGCCAGCGTCACGGGACCGGGGACCTACGAGCAGTACTTC
CASVTGPGTYEQYF
>NA|TRBV9|NA|TRBJ2-6
TGTGCCAGCAGCTTGAGGCCCGTCTCTAGCTCTGGGGCCAACGTCCTGACTTTC
CASSLRPVSSSGANVLTF
>NA|TRBV7-8|TRBD1|TRBJ1-1
TGTGCCAGCAGCTTAGCGGGGACAGGGCGGCTAAGAGCTTTCTTT
CASSLAGTGRLRAFF
>NA|TRBV11-2|NA|TRBJ2-2
TGTGCCAGCAGCTTCGGGAACACCGGGGAGCTGTTTTTT
CASSFGNTGELFF
>NA|TRBV29-1|TRBD1|TRBJ1-5
TGCAGCGTTGAAAAGACAGGGGCCGCCTGGGACAATCAGCCCCAGCATTTT
CSVEKTGAAWDNQPQHF
>NA|TRBV5-6|TRBD1|TRBJ1-2
TGTGCCAGCAGCTTGGACGGGACAGGGGGCCTTGGCTACACCTTC
CASSLDGTGGLGYTF
>NA|TRBV6-5|TRBD1|TRBJ1-1
TGTGCCAGCAGTCCGGACAGGGCAAGAAACACTGAAGCTTTCTTT
CASSPDRARNTEAFF
>NA|TRBV4-1|NA|TRBJ1-5
TGCGCCAGCAGCCAAGAGGGAAAGGGGGAGGCGAGCAATCAGCCCCAGCATTTT
CASSQEGKGEASNQPQHF
>NA|TRBV7-9|TRBD2|TRBJ2-1
TGTGCCAGCAGCCGGGGGGGTAGCTACAATGAGCAGTTCTTC
CASSRGGSYNEQFF
>once|TRBV11-2|TRBD2|TRBJ2-3
TGTGCCAGCAGCGCTACTAGCGCGGGAGATACGCAGTATTTT
CASSATSAGDTQYF
>NA|TRBV7-5|NA|TRBJ2-4
TGTGCCAGAAGCGGACGGGCCTTCGACGCCAAAAACATTCAGTACTTC
CARSGRAFDAKNIQYF
>NA|TRBV4-1|NA|TRBJ2-7
TGCGCCAGCAGCTCCCAAGTCGGCGAGCAGTACTTC
CASSSQVGEQYF